This T cell receptor (beta chain) was observed in a study of T cell responses to AZD1222 COVID-19 vaccine. Clones were sequenced by immunoSEQ multiplex PCR, and TCRdb holds only the in-frame ones, with some missing. The table includes around 95,000 clones, approximately 90% detected once. V trimming: 6 bases; J trimming: 4 bases; junction bases outside the gene matches: 8. In germline, CDR1 is SQVTM, CDR2 ANQGSEA. The CDR3 totals 14 residues. This chain uses TRBV29-1 with TRBJ1-5, with 8 positions matching TRBD1. The source of this sequence is an adult in good health. The sample consisted of peripheral blood, taken on day 0 of AZD1222 vaccination. The CDR3 nucleotides are TGCAGCGTCGGGACAGGACGCCAAAATCAGCCCCAGCATTTT. Its translation is CSVGTGRQNQPQHF.